The source of this T cell receptor beta chain is a study of cytomegalovirus exposure and HLA in healthy donors. On the study more broadly: Samples from HLA-typed donors yielded approximately 80 million unique TCRs in an early data release. General observations from the study: Likely technical artifact: a cluster of highly shared sequence variants. A later analysis reportedly found that, within productive TCRs, an Asian-associated ancestry cluster had fewer N-insertions than the mean observed across the approximately 600 donors.

PCR amplification relied on 60 Vbeta primers (plus 13 Jbeta primers). Here immunoSEQ multiplex PCR was the method, and the copy in TCRdb shows in-frame clones only, minus some. The top ten hold 6.2% of the sample, which has 120,000 or so clones, more than 60% seen once. The CDR3 runs 17 residues. Germline V CDR1 and CDR2: MNHEY, SMNVEV (reference sequence). Trimming took 4 bases from V and 2 from J, leaving 21 bases between them. With respect to this clone: What it binds is unknown.

The sequencing input was PBMCs. This TCR was sampled from a young man in good health and CMV-seropositive. The rearrangement joins TRBV27 to TRBJ2-7; TRBD2 is a possible D gene (6 bases). For the CDR3, the DNA is TGTGCCAGCAGTTACAAACCTCTGGGCGGGGTCACCTACGAGCAGTACTTC. This sequence encodes CASSYKPLGGVTYEQYF.